This is a list of T cell receptor beta chains from one sample in a study of breast tumors, draining lymph nodes, adjacent tissues. TCRdb passed the multiplex PCR reads through MiXCR, listing each CDR3 protein once. This sample yields about 25,000 distinct CDR3 sequences, of which approximately 23% are seen a single time; 13% belongs to the top ten. Sequencing input: breast tumor tissue. These receptors came from a female donor with breast cancer. Some clones in this sample may be carry-over from other donors' samples. Both conserved end residues are part of each CDR3. D genes are given only for firm matches. Expanded clones are given a class, and other clones once, few, many or no size at all.

clone size,V gene,D gene,J gene,CDR3 protein,CDR3 DNA
NA,TRBV28,NA,TRBJ2-3,CASSYIGVDTQYF,TGTGCCAGCAGTTATATAGGGGTGGATACGCAGTATTTT
NA,TRBV20-1,NA,TRBJ1-6,CSARGYSGGSNNSPLHF,TGCAGTGCTAGAGGATATAGTGGTGGATCGAATAATTCACCCCTCCACTTT
many,TRBV10-3,TRBD2,TRBJ2-3,CAIAGREASTDTQYF,TGTGCCATCGCGGGACGGGAGGCTAGCACAGATACGCAGTATTTT
many,TRBV20-1,TRBD2,TRBJ2-5,CSARDRLAGGLQETQYF,TGCAGTGCTAGAGATAGACTAGCGGGAGGCTTACAAGAGACCCAGTACTTC
many,TRBV6-5,NA,TRBJ2-2,CASSYSFASEGAGELFF,TGTGCCAGCAGTTACTCTTTTGCTAGCGAGGGAGCCGGGGAGCTGTTTTTT
few,TRBV3-1,TRBD2,TRBJ2-2,CASSLGLANTGELFF,TGTGCCAGCAGCCTGGGACTAGCGAACACCGGGGAGCTGTTTTTT
many,TRBV27,NA,TRBJ2-1,CASTTGASSYNEQFF,TGTGCCAGCACTACCGGGGCTTCTTCCTACAATGAGCAGTTCTTC
few,TRBV28,TRBD2,TRBJ2-3,CASSLWLTSGSFTDTQYF,TGTGCCAGCAGTTTATGGCTGACTAGCGGGAGTTTCACAGATACGCAGTATTTT
many,TRBV28,NA,TRBJ1-6,CASRTTPRVLYNSPLHF,TGTGCCAGCAGAACGACCCCCCGTGTCCTTTATAATTCACCCCTCCACTTT
NA,TRBV4-2,NA,TRBJ1-2,CASSQDMDNHYGYTF,TGTGCCAGCAGCCAAGATATGGACAACCACTATGGCTACACCTTC
many,TRBV5-4,NA,TRBJ1-2,CASSDPRGTGSFRYTF,TGTGCCAGCAGCGATCCCCGAGGAACCGGGTCTTTTCGCTACACCTTC
many,TRBV19,TRBD2,TRBJ2-3,CASSASSGSTDTQYF,TGTGCCAGTAGTGCGAGTAGCGGGAGCACAGATACGCAGTATTTT